Presented here are 15 T cell receptor beta chains from one specimen sequenced in a study of blood T cell repertoires in COVID-19 (dated by TCRdb to about 2020). Libraries came from the immunoSEQ multiplex PCR assay. TCRdb took this table from immuneACCESS and kept in-frame rearrangements with V and J called. Such tables lack part of the clones; where checked against another copy, unresolved V genes explain under half of the gap, and the rest is unexplained. This sample lists about 140,000 clones; approximately 90% were detected once. The ten largest clones represent about 9.4% of the sample. The sample taken for sequencing was peripheral blood. The source of these receptors is a woman aged 45-60 years with active or convalescent COVID-19.

This clone appeared a few times. The rearrangement uses TRBV4-3 and TRBJ2-1, with 10 nucleotides matching TRBD2. Trimming took 4 bases from V and 3 from J; bases not matched to a gene: 3. In germline, CDR1 is LGHNA, CDR2 YSLEER. The CDR3 covers 15 residues. CDR3 nucleotides: TGCGCCAGCAGCCTAGCGGGAGGAATCTACAATGAGCAGTTCTTC. It codes for CASSLAGGIYNEQFF.

The genes are TRBV6-5 and TRBJ2-3; D may be TRBD1 (6 bases). Per the germline V gene, CDR1 is MNHEY and CDR2 is SVGAGI. This CDR3 is 13 amino acids long. V was pared by 6 bases and J by 2 bases, with 9 bases between. The CDR3 nucleotides read TGTGCCAGCAGGGACAGCTTCACAGATACGCAGTATTTT. Translation gives CASRDSFTDTQYF.

This clone was seen a handful of times. This chain links TRBV12-3 or TRBV12-4 with TRBJ1-2, with TRBD1 identical over 7 bases. V lost 8 bases to trimming and J lost 7 bases; unmatched junction nucleotides: 10. The length of the CDR3 is 13 residues. The CDR3 DNA reads TGTGCCAGCTCCACTCAGGGACAGAGTGGCTACACCTTC. It codes for CASSTQGQSGYTF.

The chain joins TRBV7-3 to TRBJ2-1; 10 positions agree with TRBD2. The germline gives CDR1 SGHTA, CDR2 FQGTGA. The CDR3 covers 15 residues. The trim removed 4 bases at V and 8 bases at J, leaving 8 bases unmatched. The chain's CDR3 is CASSSYPGLAYEQFF. The CDR3 DNA reads as TGTGCCAGCAGCTCATATCCGGGACTAGCGTATGAGCAGTTCTTC.

This chain connects TRBV28 to TRBJ1-6; D might be TRBD1 (6 bases). The CDR3 extends over 16 amino acids. V lost 5 bases to trimming and J lost 6 bases, with 17 bases between them. The germline V gene encodes CDR1 MDHEN and CDR2 SYDVKM. The CDR3 DNA reads as TGTGCCAGCAGTCCCTCCGGGGAGGGGGGTAATTCACCCCTCCACTTT. This sequence encodes CASSPSGEGGNSPLHF.

The rearrangement links TRBV7-6 to TRBJ1-4, with 9 nucleotides matching TRBD1. This CDR3 has 16 residues. CDR1 and CDR2 (germline): SGHVS, FNYEAQ. Unmatched junction bases numbered 4, after V lost 3 bases and J lost 2 bases. CDR3 residues: CASSFNTGGTNEKLFF. In DNA form, the CDR3 reads TGTGCCAGCAGCTTCAATACAGGGGGCACTAATGAAAAACTGTTTTTT.

The chain has TRBV4-3 and TRBJ1-1; 7 nucleotides match TRBD1. V shed 4 bases, J shed 1 base, and the junction held 3 bases outside the gene matches. The CDR3 loop spans 14 amino acids. CDR1 and CDR2 (germline): LGHNA, YSLEER. CDR3 DNA sequence: TGCGCCAGCAGCCGCGACAGGGCGAACACTGAAGCTTTCTTT. This translates into CASSRDRANTEAFF.

The gene calls are TRBV25-1 and TRBJ1-1, with a tentative D call TRBD1 (5 bases). Germline V gives CDR1 MGHDK, CDR2 SYGVNS. This CDR3 is built from 15 residues. V lost 5 bases to trimming and J lost 5 bases, with 18 bases between them. Written as DNA, the CDR3 is TGTGCCAGCAGTAAAGTTGCGGGGGGAGGTACTGAAGCTTTCTTT. Translating it yields CASSKVAGGGTEAFF.

The chain uses TRBV7-9 and TRBJ2-1; D gene ambiguous. Germline lookup yields CDR1 SEHNR and CDR2 FQNEAQ (reference sequence). The V end lost 4 bases, the J end lost 5 bases, and 12 bases lay between the germline ends. The length of the CDR3 is 14 residues. In DNA form, the CDR3 reads TGTGCCAGCAGCTCTGACTCCGGCCACAATGAGCAGTTCTTC. Its translation: CASSSDSGHNEQFF.

CDR3 amino acids: CAWSVRQGTTYNSPLHF. The CDR3 DNA reads as TGTGCCTGGAGTGTACGACAGGGAACCACCTATAATTCACCCCTCCACTTT. The rearrangement joins TRBV30 to TRBJ1-6; the match to TRBD1 covers 7 bases. CDR1 and CDR2 from the germline V gene are GTSNPN and SVGIG (reference sequence). This CDR3 has 17 residues. V was pared by 0 bases and J by 2 bases, with 7 bases of the junction left unmatched.

The chain joins TRBV30 to TRBJ2-6; D is uncertain. Germline V gene sequence: CDR1 GTSNPN, CDR2 SVGIG (reference sequence). The V and J ends lost 4 bases and 4 bases respectively, with 11 bases between them. The CDR3 extends over 14 amino acids. For the CDR3, the DNA is TGTGCCTGGACCCGTGGAGCCGGGGCCAACGTCCTGACTTTC. Translation: CAWTRGAGANVLTF. Filled out from reference TRBV30 and TRBJ2-6, the complete variable domain reads SQTIHQWPATLVQPVGSPLSLECTVEGTSNPNLYWYRQAAGRGLQLLFYSVGIGQISSEVPQNLSASRPQDRQFILSSKKLLLSDSGFYLCAWTRGAGANVLTFGAGSRLTVL.

Only one count was recorded for this clone. CDR3 in amino acids: CASSFSSGYNEQFF. CDR3 bases: TGTGCCAGTAGTTTCAGCAGCGGCTACAATGAGCAGTTCTTC. The chain recombines TRBV19 with TRBJ2-1, with D possibly being TRBD2 (5 bases). Germline lookup yields CDR1 LNHDA and CDR2 SQIVND (reference sequence). The CDR3 runs 14 residues. V dropped 5 bases and J dropped 3 bases, with 11 bases sitting between them.

The chain combines TRBV11-2 with TRBJ1-4; 7 positions match TRBD1. Germline V CDR1 and CDR2: SGHAT, FQNNGV. There are 15 residues in the CDR3. V was clipped by 2 bases and J by 5 bases; unmatched bases: 5. CDR3 DNA sequence: TGTGCCAGCAGCTTAATGACAGGGCGAAATGAAAAACTGTTTTTT. Translating it yields CASSLMTGRNEKLFF.

V usage is TRBV28 and J usage is TRBJ1-4, with 7 bases lining up with TRBD1. The germline V gene encodes CDR1 MDHEN and CDR2 SYDVKM. The J segment lost 7 bases and the V segment lost 5 bases, leaving 10 bases of the junction unmatched. This CDR3 contains 15 residues. Here the CDR3 reads CASSPLGQVREKLFF. CDR3 nucleotide sequence: TGTGCCAGCAGTCCGCTCGGACAGGTCCGTGAAAAACTGTTTTTT.

This chain connects TRBV24-1 to TRBJ2-1, with D possibly being TRBD2 (7 bases). Germline V lookup: CDR1 KGHDR, CDR2 SFDVKD. The CDR3 runs 22 residues. V was pared by 4 bases and J by 0 bases, with 30 bases between. CDR3 DNA: TGTGCCACCAGTGACAACGCCCCTCCCACGGGGGGCCCATATAGCTCCTACAATGAGCAGTTCTTC. Residues: CATSDNAPPTGGPYSSYNEQFF.